Below, 9 T cell receptor beta chains from the same sample are listed, as sequenced in a study of monozygotic twins with inflammatory bowel disease. With the 5' RACE reads reprocessed, TCRdb shows one record per CDR3 protein and no DNA. The repertoire shows under 200,000 distinct CDR3 sequences; the top ten hold around 2.8%. Source material: blood. The receptor source for this set is a human donor with ulcerative colitis or Crohn's disease, or a healthy co-twin of an affected twin (not recorded which).

The chain has TRBV5-1 and TRBJ1-5. This CDR3 is 13 amino acids long. CDR1 SGHRS and CDR2 YFSETQ come from the germline V gene. CDR3 in amino acids: CASSLDFNQPQHF. The complete variable domain, with remaining parts taken from reference TRBV5-1 and TRBJ1-5, reads KAGVTQTPRYLIKTRGQQVTLSCSPISGHRSVSWYQQTPGQGLQFLFEYFSETQRNKGNFPGRFSGRQFSNSRSEMNVSTLELGDSALYLCASSLDFNQPQHFGDGTRLSIL.

The chain is built from TRBV5-1 and TRBJ1-2; TCRdb indicates TRBD1, and absent DNA this call remains unverified. CDR1 and CDR2 (germline): SGHRS, YFSETQ. The length of the CDR3 is 15 residues. CDR3 region: CASSLVTGGAKGYTF. Supplemented by reference TRBV5-1 and TRBJ1-2, the full variable domain reads KAGVTQTPRYLIKTRGQQVTLSCSPISGHRSVSWYQQTPGQGLQFLFEYFSETQRNKGNFPGRFSGRQFSNSRSEMNVSTLELGDSALYLCASSLVTGGAKGYTFGSGTRLTVV.

CDR3 region: CSARVPKGYQPQHF. The chain employs TRBV20-1 and TRBJ1-5; the D gene TCRdb calls, TRBD1, cannot be checked with no DNA. CDR1 and CDR2 (germline): DFQATT, SNEGSKA (reference sequence). This CDR3 contains 14 residues.

The J gene is TRBJ2-3, the V gene TRBV7-9; there is no DNA to check the TCRdb D call of TRBD1. From germline, CDR1 is SEHNR and CDR2 FQNEAQ (reference sequence). This CDR3 contains 15 residues. This chain's CDR3 is CASSERRGRTDTQYF.

The chain employs TRBV10-3 and TRBJ2-5; the TCRdb call, TRBD1, lacks DNA for checking. This CDR3 has 15 amino acids. Per the germline V gene, CDR1 is ENHRY and CDR2 is SYGVKD. The CDR3 sequence: CAISERDRDQETQYF.

This chain connects TRBV24-1 to TRBJ1-4; without DNA, the TCRdb call of TRBD1 cannot be checked. The germline V gene encodes CDR1 KGHDR and CDR2 SFDVKD. There are 16 residues in the CDR3. The CDR3 here is CATSDPRRGESEKLFF.

The chain joins TRBV6-5 to TRBJ2-5; the TRBD1 assignment by TCRdb is unverifiable without DNA. Germline CDR1 is MNHEY and CDR2 is SVGAGI. CDR3 length: 16 amino acids. The CDR3 region is CASSYGGGTRRETQYF.

V gene TRBV7-8 combines with J gene TRBJ2-4; TCRdb selects TRBD1, and the lack of DNA leaves this call unchecked. Germline CDR1 and CDR2: SGHVS and FQNEAQ. This CDR3 comprises 19 residues. The CDR3 is CASSFWGTAGTLAKNIQYF. Full variable domain (remainder filled in from reference TRBV7-8 and TRBJ2-4): GAGVSQSPRYKVAKRGQDVALRCDPISGHVSLFWYQQALGQGPEFLTYFQNEAQLDKSGLPSDRFFAERPEGSVSTLKIQRTQQEDSAVYLCASSFWGTAGTLAKNIQYFGAGTRLSVL.

The V gene is TRBV20-1, the J gene TRBJ1-1; absent DNA, TCRdb's TRBD1 call cannot be checked. Germline CDR1 DFQATT, CDR2 SNEGSKA (reference sequence). The CDR3 totals 12 residues. The CDR3 loop is CSAGQGGGEAFF.